Here is one T cell receptor (beta chain) with its context. No antigen is known for it. Alongside a J-beta primer mix, a sample-barcoded 5' primer served in a second PCR lasting roughly 6 to 12 cycles. TCRdb used MiXCR to reprocess the 5' RACE reads, holding one entry per CDR3 protein. Found here are 980,000 or so distinct CDR3 sequences, roughly 50% of them singletons; the top ten hold 13%. The sample belongs to a study of blood T cells in healthy people across ages. Notes on the study in general: Fewer expanded clones and more diversity marked long-lived versus aged donors. Expanded clonotype shifts may have been confounded, as the donors had an unknown CMV status.

The sample consisted of blood. The clonotype was recovered from a man aged 25 to 40 in good health.

The CDR3 sequence is CASSPLPRGGINDEQFF. The CDR3 nucleotides are TGTGCCAGCTCACCGCTTCCGCGGGGGGGCATAAATGATGAGCAGTTCTTC. The J gene is TRBJ2-1, the V gene TRBV18; 9 positions match TRBD2. The germline gives CDR1 KGHSH, CDR2 LQKENI. The ends lost 3 bases at V and 8 bases at J; junction bases unmatched: 14. This CDR3 contains 17 residues.